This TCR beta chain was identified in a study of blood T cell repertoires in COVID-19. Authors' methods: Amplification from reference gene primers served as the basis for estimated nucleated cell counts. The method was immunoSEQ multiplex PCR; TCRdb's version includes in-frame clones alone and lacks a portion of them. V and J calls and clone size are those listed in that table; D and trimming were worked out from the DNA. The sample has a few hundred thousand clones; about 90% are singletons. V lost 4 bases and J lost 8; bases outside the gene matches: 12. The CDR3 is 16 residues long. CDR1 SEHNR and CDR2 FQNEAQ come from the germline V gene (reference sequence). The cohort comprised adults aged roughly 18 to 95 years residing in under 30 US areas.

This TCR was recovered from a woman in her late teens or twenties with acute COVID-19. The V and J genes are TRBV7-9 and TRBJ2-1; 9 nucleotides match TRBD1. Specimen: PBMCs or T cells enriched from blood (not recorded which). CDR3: CASSSYRWDRDYEQFF. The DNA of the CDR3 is TGTGCCAGCAGCTCGTACCGTTGGGACAGGGATTATGAGCAGTTCTTC. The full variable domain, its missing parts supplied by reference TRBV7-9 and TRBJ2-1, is DTGVSQNPRHKITKRGQNVTFRCDPISEHNRLYWYRQTLGQGPEFLTYFQNEAQLEKSRLLSDRFSAERPKGSFSTLEIQRTEQGDSAMYLCASSSYRWDRDYEQFFGPGTRLTVL.